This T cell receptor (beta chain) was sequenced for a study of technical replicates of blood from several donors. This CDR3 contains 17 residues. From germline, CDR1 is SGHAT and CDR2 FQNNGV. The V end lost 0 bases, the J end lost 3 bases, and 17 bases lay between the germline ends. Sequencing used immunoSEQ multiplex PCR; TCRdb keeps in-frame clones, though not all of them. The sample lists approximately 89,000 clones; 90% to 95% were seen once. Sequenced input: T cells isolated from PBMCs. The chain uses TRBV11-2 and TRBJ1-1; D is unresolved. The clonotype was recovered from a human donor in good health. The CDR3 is CASSLESVGAEHTEAFF. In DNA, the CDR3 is TGTGCCAGCAGCTTAGAAAGCGTCGGTGCAGAGCACACTGAAGCTTTCTTT.